Following are 16 T cell receptor beta chains from one sample sequenced in a study of T cells in Graves' hyperthyroidism and ophthalmopathy. What was amplified from RNA transcripts were TCR beta CDR3 regions. Researchers ran a first-round RT-PCR on the TCR CDR3 using the HTBI primer set. MiXCR was run by TCRdb on the multiplex PCR reads, yielding one entry per CDR3 protein. The table shows 400,000 or so distinct CDR3 sequences, with over 12% occurring only once. Sequenced: blood. Receptor source: a man aged 50-59 years with Graves' ophthalmopathy.

This clonotype was detected a few times. The rearrangement uses TRBV19 and TRBJ1-2; TRBD1 matches at 11 bases. V shed 4 bases and J 13 bases; nucleotides not matched to a gene: 11. The germline CDR1 and CDR2 sequences are LNHDA and SQIVND (reference sequence). The CDR3 loop spans 14 amino acids. This CDR3 is CASSRGQGVPNSTF. DNA for the CDR3: TGTGCCAGTAGTAGGGGACAGGGGGTCCCCAACTCCACCTTC.

This clonotype was seen many times. The rearrangement links TRBV7-8 to TRBJ2-2; 8 bases align to TRBD2. The CDR3 runs 17 residues. In germline, CDR1 is SGHVS, CDR2 FQNEAQ. After removal of 2 bases from V and 6 bases from J, the junction contained 11 bases not matched to a gene. The CDR3 nucleotides are TGTGCCAGCAGCTTAAGGTGGAGCGGGAGTTTCGCCGGGGAGCTGTTTTTT. Encoded protein: CASSLRWSGSFAGELFF.

This clonotype was picked up many times. The chain joins TRBV5-1 to TRBJ2-5; 14 bases are a match to TRBD2. The CDR3 contains 16 residues. Germline values: CDR1 SGHRS, CDR2 YFSETQ. V gave up 4 bases and J gave up 1 base; unmatched junction bases: 3. The CDR3 region is CASSKGTSGGQETQYF. As DNA, the CDR3 is TGCGCCAGCAGCAAGGGGACTAGCGGGGGCCAAGAGACCCAGTACTTC. The full variable domain, in which reference TRBV5-1 and TRBJ2-5 provide the parts outside the CDR3, is KAGVTQTPRYLIKTRGQQVTLSCSPISGHRSVSWYQQTPGQGLQFLFEYFSETQRNKGNFPGRFSGRQFSNSRSEMNVSTLELGDSALYLCASSKGTSGGQETQYFGPGTRLLVL.

The chain joins TRBV6-1 to TRBJ2-7; 8 bases match TRBD1. V gave up 5 bases and J gave up 7 bases; unmatched junction bases: 13. There are 15 residues in the CDR3. The germline gives CDR1 MNHNS, CDR2 SASEGT. CDR3 amino acids: CASSSVPGQVLEQYF. DNA of the CDR3: TGTGCCAGCAGTTCCGTCCCGGGACAGGTTTTAGAGCAGTACTTC.

This clonotype was found many times. The rearrangement links TRBV6-5 to TRBJ1-5; no reliable D call. Germline CDR1 is MNHEY and CDR2 is SVGAGI. The V gene lost 0 bases and the J gene lost 0 bases, with 15 bases spanning the gap. This CDR3 contains 18 residues. DNA of the CDR3: TGTGCCAGCAGTTACTCGTTTCCTGGGAGTTATAGCAATCAGCCCCAGCATTTT. Translated, it gives CASSYSFPGSYSNQPQHF.

This chain joins TRBV6-1 and TRBJ1-5; D remains ambiguous. The germline V gene encodes CDR1 MNHNS and CDR2 SASEGT. The CDR3 has 15 amino acids. V was clipped by 3 bases and J by 0 bases, with 9 bases between them. The CDR3 spells CASSEDGPSNQPQHF. CDR3 in DNA: TGTGCCAGCAGTGAGGACGGACCTAGCAATCAGCCCCAGCATTTT.

This chain connects TRBV19 to TRBJ1-5, with TRBD1 matching 7 bases. Per germline, CDR1 LNHDA and CDR2 SQIVND (reference sequence). The CDR3 length is 13 residues. Trimming at V came to 9 bases and at J to 6 bases, leaving 8 bases not matched to a gene. The CDR3 sequence is CASRQGLGQPQHF. DNA for the CDR3: TGTGCCAGCAGACAGGGTTTAGGTCAGCCCCAGCATTTT.

This clonotype was observed at least ten times. The chain links TRBV3-1 to TRBJ2-3; D unresolved. V was clipped by 1 base and J by 5 bases, with 4 bases between them. The germline gives CDR1 LGHDT, CDR2 YNNKEL (reference sequence). The CDR3 extends over 12 amino acids. In DNA form, the CDR3 reads TGTGCCAGCAGCCAAGGTAAAGATACGCAGTATTTT. This gives the protein CASSQGKDTQYF.

This clonotype has a count of ten or more. The chain links TRBV30 to TRBJ1-1, with D unclear. Germline-derived CDR1 and CDR2 are GTSNPN and SVGIG (reference sequence). The CDR3 is made up of 11 amino acids. Trimming left V 0 bases short and J 7 bases short, with 6 bases between. CDR3 residues: CAWSVQFEAFF. The CDR3 nucleotides read TGTGCCTGGAGTGTACAGTTTGAAGCTTTCTTT.

This clonotype has at least ten counts. V and J are TRBV5-1 and TRBJ2-1; TRBD1 is a possible D gene (5 bases). Germline V gives CDR1 SGHRS, CDR2 YFSETQ. With 3 bases removed from V and 10 bases from J, the gap between germline ends came to 17 bases. The CDR3 consists of 14 residues. CDR3 sequence reads: CASSYRQNRGEQFF. In nucleotides, the CDR3 is TGCGCCAGCAGCTACCGACAGAATCGAGGAGAGCAGTTCTTC.

This clonotype came up a few times. This chain uses TRBV7-2 with TRBJ2-3; 11 positions match TRBD2. Germline V CDR1 and CDR2: SGHTA, FQGNSA. This CDR3 comprises 17 residues. Unmatched junction bases numbered 10, after V lost 4 bases and J lost 4 bases. The CDR3 loop reads CASSSPHWTSGSDTQYF. In nucleotides, the CDR3 is TGTGCCAGCAGCTCCCCCCACTGGACTAGCGGGTCAGATACGCAGTATTTT. Full variable domain (remainder filled in from reference TRBV7-2 and TRBJ2-3): GAGVSQSPSNKVTEKGKDVELRCDPISGHTALYWYRQSLGQGLEFLIYFQGNSAPDKSGLPSDRFSAERTGGSVSTLTIQRTQQEDSAVYLCASSSPHWTSGSDTQYFGPGTRLTVL.

This sequence joins TRBV20-1 and TRBJ1-6; no reliable D call. This CDR3 contains 17 residues. Germline loops: CDR1 DFQATT, CDR2 SNEGSKA (reference sequence). Trimming removed 1 base from V and 9 bases from J, with 22 bases in between. The CDR3 is CSARGDGSIPLTSPLHF. The CDR3 nucleotides read TGCAGTGCTAGAGGGGATGGATCGATTCCATTAACTTCACCCCTCCACTTT.

This clonotype has just a few counts. This sequence joins TRBV2 and TRBJ2-3, with D perhaps TRBD2 (6 bases). Germline V gives CDR1 SNHLY, CDR2 FYNNEI. The CDR3 spans 12 residues. Trimming took 7 bases from V and 6 from J, leaving 11 bases between them. The DNA of the CDR3 is TGTGCCAGCAACCGGGAGACGGATACGCAGTATTTT. Translation: CASNRETDTQYF.

The V gene is TRBV7-9, the J gene TRBJ2-1, with a weak D call TRBD2 (5 bases). This CDR3 has 16 amino acids. Looked up from germline, CDR1 is SEHNR and CDR2 is FQNEAQ (reference sequence). The V end was cut by 5 bases, the J end by 5 bases, with 19 bases between. The CDR3 DNA reads TGTGCCAGCAGCCACTATGGGTCTAGCCGAAACAATGAGCAGTTCTTC. Amino acids: CASSHYGSSRNNEQFF.

In its sample, this clonotype was seen many times. V is TRBV5-1 and J is TRBJ2-2; 10 bases map to TRBD2. V lost 2 bases and J lost 6; bases outside the gene matches: 4. This CDR3 contains 15 residues. Germline V gene sequence: CDR1 SGHRS, CDR2 YFSETQ. CDR3 amino acids: CASSFKAGGPGELFF. CDR3 DNA: TGCGCCAGCAGCTTTAAAGCGGGAGGGCCCGGGGAGCTGTTTTTT.

CDR3 in DNA: TGTGCCAGCAGCTTGGCCCCGGGACTAGCGGGACTGGACATTCAGTACTTC. Protein: CASSLAPGLAGLDIQYF. The rearrangement joins TRBV7-8 to TRBJ2-4, with 13 nucleotides matching TRBD2. CDR3 length: 17 residues. Germline trimming cut 3 bases from V and 8 bases from J; bases unmatched to any gene: 10. Looked up from germline, CDR1 is SGHVS and CDR2 is FQNEAQ.